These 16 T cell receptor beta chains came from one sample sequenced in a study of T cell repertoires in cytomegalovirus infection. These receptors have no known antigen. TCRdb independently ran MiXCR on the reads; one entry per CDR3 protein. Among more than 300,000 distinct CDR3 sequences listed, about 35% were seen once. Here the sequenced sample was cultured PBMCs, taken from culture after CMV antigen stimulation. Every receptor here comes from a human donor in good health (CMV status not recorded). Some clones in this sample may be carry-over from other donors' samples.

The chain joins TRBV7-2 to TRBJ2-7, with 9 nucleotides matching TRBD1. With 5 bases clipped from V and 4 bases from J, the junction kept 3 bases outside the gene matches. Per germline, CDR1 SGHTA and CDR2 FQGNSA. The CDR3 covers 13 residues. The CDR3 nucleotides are TGTGCCAGCAGCATCGGACAGGGGTACGAGCAGTACGTC. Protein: CASSIGQGYEQYV.

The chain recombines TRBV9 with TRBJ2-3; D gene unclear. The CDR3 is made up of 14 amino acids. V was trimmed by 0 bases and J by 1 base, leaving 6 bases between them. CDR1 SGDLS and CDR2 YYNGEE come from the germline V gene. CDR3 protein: CASSVGAGTDTQYF. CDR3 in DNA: TGTGCCAGCAGCGTAGGTGCAGGCACAGATACGCAGTATTTT.

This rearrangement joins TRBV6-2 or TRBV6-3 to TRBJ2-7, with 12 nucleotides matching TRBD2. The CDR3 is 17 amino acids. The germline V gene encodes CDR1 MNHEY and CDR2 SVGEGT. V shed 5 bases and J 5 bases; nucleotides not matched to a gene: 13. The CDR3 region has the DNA TGTGCCAGCAGTAAACACCGGACTAGCGGGATTTCCCACGAGCAGTACGTC. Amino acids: CASSKHRTSGISHEQYV.

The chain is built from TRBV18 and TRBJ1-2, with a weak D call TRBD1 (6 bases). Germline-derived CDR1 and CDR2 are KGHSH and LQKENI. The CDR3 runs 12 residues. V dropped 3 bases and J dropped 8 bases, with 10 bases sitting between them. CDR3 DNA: TGTGCCAGCTCACCTGCCGGGGGCGGCTACACCTTC. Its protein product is CASSPAGGGYTF. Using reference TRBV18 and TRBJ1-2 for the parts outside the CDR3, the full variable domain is NAGVMQNPRHLVRRRGQEARLRCSPMKGHSHVYWYRQLPEEGLKFMVYLQKENIIDESGMPKERFSAEFPKEGPSILRIQQVVRGDSAAYFCASSPAGGGYTFGSGTRLTVV.

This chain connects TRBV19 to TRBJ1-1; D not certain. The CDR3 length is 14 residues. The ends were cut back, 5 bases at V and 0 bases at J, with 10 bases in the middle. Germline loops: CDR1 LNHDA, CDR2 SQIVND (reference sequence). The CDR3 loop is CASSSRAMNTEAFF. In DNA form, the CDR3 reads TGTGCCAGTAGTTCCCGGGCGATGAACACTGAAGCTTTCTTT.

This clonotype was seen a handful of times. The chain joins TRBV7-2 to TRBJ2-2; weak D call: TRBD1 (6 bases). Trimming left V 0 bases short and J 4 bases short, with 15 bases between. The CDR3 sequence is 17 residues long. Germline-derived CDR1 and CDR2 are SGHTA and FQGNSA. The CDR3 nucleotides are TGTGCCAGCAGCTTAGCGGTCCAGGGGTTTAGCACCGGGGAGCTGTTTTTT. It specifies CASSLAVQGFSTGELFF.

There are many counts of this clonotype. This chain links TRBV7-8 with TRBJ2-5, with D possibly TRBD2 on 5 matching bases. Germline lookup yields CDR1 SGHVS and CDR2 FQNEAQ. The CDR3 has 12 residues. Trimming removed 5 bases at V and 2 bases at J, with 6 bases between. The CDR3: CASSPGQETQYF. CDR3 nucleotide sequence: TGTGCCAGCAGCCCGGGGCAAGAGACCCAGTACTTC.

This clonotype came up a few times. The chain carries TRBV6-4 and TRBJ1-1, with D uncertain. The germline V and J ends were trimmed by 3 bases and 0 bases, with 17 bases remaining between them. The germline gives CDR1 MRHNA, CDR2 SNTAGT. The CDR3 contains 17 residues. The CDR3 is CASSESPLSNMNTEAFF. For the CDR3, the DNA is TGTGCCAGCAGTGAGTCCCCTCTTTCCAACATGAACACTGAAGCTTTCTTT.

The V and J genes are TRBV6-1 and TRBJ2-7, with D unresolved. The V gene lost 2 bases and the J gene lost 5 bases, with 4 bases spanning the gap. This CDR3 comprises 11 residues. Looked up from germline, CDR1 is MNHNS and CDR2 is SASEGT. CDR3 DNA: TGTGCCAGCAGTGAACGAAACGAGCAGTACGTC. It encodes CASSERNEQYV.

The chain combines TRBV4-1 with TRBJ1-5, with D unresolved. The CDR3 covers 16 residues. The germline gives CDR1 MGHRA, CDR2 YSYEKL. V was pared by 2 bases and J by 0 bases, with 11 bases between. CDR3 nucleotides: TGCGCCAGCAGCCAAAGGGCAGCGTATAGCAATCAGCCCCAGCATTTT. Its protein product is CASSQRAAYSNQPQHF.

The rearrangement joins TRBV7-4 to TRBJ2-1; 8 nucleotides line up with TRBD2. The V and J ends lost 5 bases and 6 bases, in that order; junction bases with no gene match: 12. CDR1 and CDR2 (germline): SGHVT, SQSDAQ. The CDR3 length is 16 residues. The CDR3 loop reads CASSPKSGSDLNEQFF. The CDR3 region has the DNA TGTGCCAGCAGCCCCAAAAGCGGGAGCGATCTCAATGAGCAGTTCTTC.

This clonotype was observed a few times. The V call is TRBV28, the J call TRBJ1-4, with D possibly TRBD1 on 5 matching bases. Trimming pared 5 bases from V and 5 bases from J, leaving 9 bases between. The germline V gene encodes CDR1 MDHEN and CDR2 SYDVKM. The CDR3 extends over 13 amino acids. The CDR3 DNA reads TGTGCCAGCAGTCAGGGAATAAATGAAAAACTGTTTTTT. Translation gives CASSQGINEKLFF.

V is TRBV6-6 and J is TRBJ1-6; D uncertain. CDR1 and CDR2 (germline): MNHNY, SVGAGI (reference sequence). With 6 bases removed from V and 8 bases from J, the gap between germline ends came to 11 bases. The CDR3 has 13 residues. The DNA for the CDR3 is TGTGCCAGCAGGGTTGACGGGGATTCACCCCTCCACTTT. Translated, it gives CASRVDGDSPLHF.

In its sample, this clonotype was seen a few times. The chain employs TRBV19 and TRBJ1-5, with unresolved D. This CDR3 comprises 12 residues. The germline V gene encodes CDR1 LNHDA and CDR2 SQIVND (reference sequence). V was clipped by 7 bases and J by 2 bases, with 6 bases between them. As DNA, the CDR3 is TGTGCCAGTAATCAGGGCAATCAGCCCCAGCATTTT. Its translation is CASNQGNQPQHF. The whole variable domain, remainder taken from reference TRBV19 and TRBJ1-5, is DGGITQSPKYLFRKEGQNVTLSCEQNLNHDAMYWYRQDPGQGLRLIYYSQIVNDFQKGDIAEGYSVSREKKESFPLTVTSAQKNPTAFYLCASNQGNQPQHFGDGTRLSIL.

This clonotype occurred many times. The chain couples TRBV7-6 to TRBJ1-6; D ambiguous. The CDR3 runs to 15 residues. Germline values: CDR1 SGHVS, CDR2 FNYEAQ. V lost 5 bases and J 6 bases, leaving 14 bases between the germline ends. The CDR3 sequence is CASSPSAQINSPLHF. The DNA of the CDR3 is TGTGCCAGCAGCCCATCCGCGCAGATTAATTCACCCCTCCACTTT. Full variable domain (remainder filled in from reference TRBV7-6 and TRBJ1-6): GAGVSQSPRYKVTKRGQDVALRCDPISGHVSLYWYRQALGQGPEFLTYFNYEAQQDKSGLPNDRFSAERPEGSISTLTIQRTEQRDSAMYRCASSPSAQINSPLHFGNGTRLTVT.

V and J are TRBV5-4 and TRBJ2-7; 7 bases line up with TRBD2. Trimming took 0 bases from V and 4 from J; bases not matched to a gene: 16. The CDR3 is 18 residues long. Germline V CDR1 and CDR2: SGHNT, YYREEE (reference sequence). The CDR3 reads CASSLALGSSGDSYEQYF. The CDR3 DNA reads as TGTGCCAGCAGCTTGGCTTTGGGGTCTAGCGGAGATTCTTACGAGCAGTACTTC. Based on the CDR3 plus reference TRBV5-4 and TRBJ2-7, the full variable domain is ETGVTQSPTHLIKTRGQQVTLRCSSQSGHNTVSWYQQALGQGPQFIFQYYREEENGRGNFPPRFSGLQFPNYSSELNVNALELDDSALYLCASSLALGSSGDSYEQYFGPGTRLTVT.